The 25 T cell receptor beta chains reported below all come from one sample, sequenced in a study of metastatic and nonmetastatic thyroid tumors. TCRdb re-clonotyped the PCR reads through MiXCR. The data contain roughly 13,000 clones, 29% of them singletons. Patients were all untreated before their thyroid surgery. The sequenced sample was blood. Receptors were obtained from a female donor with papillary thyroid cancer or a benign thyroid nodule (not recorded which). Some clones in this sample may be carry-over from other donors' samples.

The rearrangement joins TRBV20-1 to TRBJ1-6, with 7 bases identical to TRBD1. Germline CDR1 and CDR2: DFQATT and SNEGSKA (reference sequence). The trim removed 1 base at V and 5 bases at J, leaving 5 bases unmatched. CDR3 length: 15 amino acids. CDR3 protein: CSARGETGHNSPLHF. The CDR3 DNA is TGCAGTGCTAGAGGGGAGACAGGGCATAATTCACCCCTCCACTTT.

This clone is medium-sized within its sample. The genes are TRBV9 and TRBJ1-4; TRBD1 is a possible D gene (6 bases). CDR1 SGDLS and CDR2 YYNGEE come from the germline V gene. This CDR3 is built from 15 residues. The germline V and J ends were trimmed by 3 bases and 2 bases, with 11 bases remaining between them. The CDR3 loop is CASSASDRTNEKLFF. In nucleotides, the CDR3 is TGTGCCAGCAGCGCTAGCGACAGGACTAATGAAAAACTGTTTTTT.

In this sample, this clone turned up once. In the same sample, other DNA sequences code for this CDR3. This chain joins TRBV19 and TRBJ2-7, with 9 bases identical to TRBD1. The CDR3 sequence is 15 residues long. V shed 6 bases, J shed 4 bases, and the junction held 10 bases outside the gene matches. Germline CDR1 reads LNHDA; CDR2 reads SQIVND (reference sequence). The CDR3 region is CASRPLPGQGYEQYF. The CDR3 coding sequence is TGTGCCAGTAGACCACTACCGGGACAGGGATACGAGCAGTACTTC.

This clone is classed as medium-sized. J is TRBJ2-2 and V is TRBV6-2 or TRBV6-3; D remains unclear. Germline V lookup: CDR1 MNHEY, CDR2 SVGEGT. Trimming stripped 6 bases from V and 0 bases from J, with 11 bases between. The CDR3 runs to 15 residues. CDR3 sequence: CASRKEFANTGELFF. The DNA of the CDR3 is TGTGCCAGCAGGAAGGAGTTCGCGAACACCGGGGAGCTGTTTTTT.

This clone has just a few counts. The chain carries TRBV12-3 or TRBV12-4 and TRBJ1-3; D remains ambiguous. The CDR3 loop spans 15 amino acids. Trimming pared 6 bases from V and 4 bases from J, leaving 16 bases between. The CDR3: CASSMGRVGGNTIYF. The DNA for the CDR3 is TGTGCCAGCAGCATGGGGAGGGTAGGAGGAAACACCATATATTTT.

By frequency in the sample, this clone is medium-sized (0.01 to 0.1%). The chain carries TRBV19 and TRBJ2-1, with 7 bases fitting TRBD1. Germline V gene data show CDR1 as LNHDA and CDR2 as SQIVND (reference sequence). The CDR3 spans 14 residues. V shed 5 bases and J 5 bases; nucleotides not matched to a gene: 6. The CDR3 spells CASSSQGTHNEQFF. The CDR3, as DNA: TGTGCCAGTAGTTCACAGGGGACACACAATGAGCAGTTCTTC.

This clone is classed as medium-sized (0.01 to 0.1%). The rearrangement joins TRBV20-1 to TRBJ2-7; D is uncertain. The V gene lost 7 bases and the J gene lost 0 bases, with 16 bases spanning the gap. From germline, CDR1 is DFQATT and CDR2 SNEGSKA (reference sequence). The CDR3 runs to 14 residues. In nucleotides, the CDR3 is TGCAGTGTCAACCGCCCAGACTTCTCCTACGAGCAGTACTTC. Its translation: CSVNRPDFSYEQYF.

The chain uses TRBV7-9 and TRBJ2-5; 10 bases match TRBD2. The CDR3 totals 15 residues. Trimming cost V 2 bases and J 4 bases; bases outside gene matches: 4. Germline CDR1 reads SEHNR; CDR2 reads FQNEAQ (reference sequence). DNA for the CDR3: TGTGCCAGCAGCTTACTAGCGGGAGTTGGAGAGACCCAGTACTTC. Residues: CASSLLAGVGETQYF.

This clone is medium-sized within its sample. V and J are TRBV5-5 and TRBJ1-2; possible D gene TRBD1, 6 bases. V was trimmed by 4 bases and J by 5 bases, leaving 15 bases between them. The germline V gene encodes CDR1 SGHKS and CDR2 YYEKEE (reference sequence). The length of the CDR3 is 14 residues. This CDR3 is CASSDGDTLYGYTF. The CDR3, as DNA: TGTGCCAGCAGCGACGGGGACACTCTGTATGGCTACACCTTC.

Concerning this clone: At one boundary the junction diverges from the germline segment, which might be a read error. This chain uses TRBV18 with TRBJ2-1; D ambiguous. The CDR3 runs 11 residues. Germline values: CDR1 KGHSH, CDR2 LQKENI. The CDR3 sequence is CAGSPGRDQFF. DNA of the CDR3: TGTGCCGGCTCACCAGGCCGAGACCAGTTCTTC.

This clone was counted ten times or more. Other DNA sequences of this sample code for an identical CDR3. This chain uses TRBV7-2 with TRBJ1-4, with unresolved D. Germline assignment: CDR1 SGHTA and CDR2 FQGNSA. V lost 5 bases to trimming and J lost 0 bases, with 10 bases between them. The CDR3 loop spans 15 amino acids. This CDR3 reads CASSPVASTNEKLFF. CDR3 DNA sequence: TGTGCCAGCAGCCCCGTCGCTTCAACTAATGAAAAACTGTTTTTT.

This clone was counted many times. The rearrangement links TRBV14 to TRBJ2-2; D is unclear. The V end was cut by 4 bases, the J end by 4 bases, with 16 bases between. The CDR3 is made up of 16 amino acids. From germline, CDR1 is SGHDN and CDR2 FVKESK. CDR3 DNA: TGTGCCAGCAGCCCCGTAAGGTCGGTGGGCACCGGGGAGCTGTTTTTT. Its translation is CASSPVRSVGTGELFF.

This clone counts as medium-sized. The chain joins TRBV12-3 or TRBV12-4 to TRBJ1-6; D uncertain. There are 12 residues in the CDR3. Deletions cut 3 bases from V and 8 bases from J, with 5 bases between. The CDR3: CASSLGYSPLHF. DNA of the CDR3: TGTGCCAGCAGTTTGGGTTATTCACCCCTCCACTTT.

This clone was counted between two and nine times. J is TRBJ2-7 and V is TRBV6-1, with TRBD1 as a possible D gene (6 bases). From germline, CDR1 is MNHNS and CDR2 SASEGT. CDR3 length: 13 amino acids. Trimming pared 6 bases from V and 5 bases from J, leaving 14 bases between. CDR3 coding DNA: TGTGCCAGCAGAGTAGGACAGCTCGACGAGCAGTACTTC. It is translated as CASRVGQLDEQYF.

The CDR3 loop reads CSASPGTLPSYEQYF. As DNA, the CDR3 is TGCAGTGCTAGCCCCGGGACTTTGCCGTCCTACGAGCAGTACTTC. The chain joins TRBV20-1 to TRBJ2-7; a weak D match, TRBD2 (6 bases). Per germline, CDR1 DFQATT and CDR2 SNEGSKA (reference sequence). The CDR3 is 15 amino acids. Trimming removed 3 bases at V and 1 base at J, with 16 bases between.

This clone was picked up a small number of times. This may come from a read error, since a much larger clone is one base off. The CDR3 DNA reads TGTGCCAGCGGTTTAAGTGGCGGGAAAGAGACCCAGTACTTC. The encoded protein is CASGLSGGKETQYF. The V call is TRBV12-3 or TRBV12-4, the J call TRBJ2-5; TRBD2 is a possible D gene (6 bases). This CDR3 spans 14 amino acids.

By share, this clone counts as medium-sized (0.01 to 0.1%). The chain has TRBV2 and TRBJ2-6; the D is unclear. Trimming removed 8 bases from V and 8 bases from J, with 10 bases in between. Germline V gene lookup returns CDR1 SNHLY and CDR2 FYNNEI. The length of the CDR3 is 12 residues. The CDR3, as DNA: TGTGCCAGCGAAGGCCCCTCCAACGTCCTGACTTTC. Encoded protein: CASEGPSNVLTF.

Within the sample, this clone is medium-sized. The chain recombines TRBV5-1 with TRBJ1-6, with a weak D call TRBD1 (5 bases). CDR3 length: 14 amino acids. Germline V gene lookup returns CDR1 SGHRS and CDR2 YFSETQ. Trimming stripped 0 bases from V and 6 bases from J, with 7 bases between. The CDR3 region is CASSLGQLNSPLHF. The DNA of the CDR3 is TGCGCCAGCAGCTTGGGACAGCTTAATTCACCCCTCCACTTT.

In this sample, this clone turned up a few times. The chain links TRBV6-1 to TRBJ2-7, with TRBD1 as a possible D gene (5 bases). There are 15 residues in the CDR3. Between the trimmed V and J ends, which lost 5 bases and 2 bases, there was a span of 16 bases. Germline lookup yields CDR1 MNHNS and CDR2 SASEGT. The CDR3 DNA follows: TGTGCCAGCAGTTTCGAAGACAGTATGGCCTACGAGCAGTACTTC. This encodes CASSFEDSMAYEQYF.

This clone was observed at least ten times. V and J are TRBV20-1 and TRBJ2-1; 8 nucleotides line up with TRBD2. The CDR3 contains 15 residues. V was clipped by 6 bases and J by 9 bases; unmatched bases: 16. Germline V gives CDR1 DFQATT, CDR2 SNEGSKA (reference sequence). The CDR3: CSAPDSGTSGGEQFF. DNA of the CDR3: TGCAGTGCCCCCGATTCCGGGACTAGTGGGGGTGAGCAGTTCTTC.

The chain links TRBV30 to TRBJ2-2; 9 bases are a match to TRBD1. The CDR3 extends over 16 amino acids. From germline, CDR1 is GTSNPN and CDR2 SVGIG (reference sequence). V was pared by 4 bases and J by 4 bases, with 10 bases of the junction left unmatched. The CDR3 bases are TGTGCCTGGACCATTTGGGACAGGGTGGGCACCGGGGAGCTGTTTTTT. Its translation: CAWTIWDRVGTGELFF.

V is TRBV10-3 and J is TRBJ2-7, with TRBD1 as a possible D gene (6 bases). The germline V gene has CDR1 ENHRY and CDR2 SYGVKD. V was shortened by 1 base and J by 3 bases, with 16 bases between the two germline ends. The CDR3 sequence is 16 residues long. CDR3 sequence reads: CAISELGTHQIYEQYF. Here the CDR3 DNA reads TGTGCCATCAGTGAGTTGGGGACACATCAGATCTACGAGCAGTACTTC.

The V call is TRBV20-1, the J call TRBJ2-7; D call uncertain. This CDR3 is built from 13 residues. V dropped 4 bases and J dropped 2 bases, with 12 bases sitting between them. Germline loops: CDR1 DFQATT, CDR2 SNEGSKA (reference sequence). The CDR3 DNA is TGCAGTGCTACCCCGGGTCCCACCTACGAGCAGTACTTC. It yields the protein CSATPGPTYEQYF.

By sample fraction, this clone is medium-sized. V usage is TRBV27 and J usage is TRBJ1-2, with D perhaps matching TRBD1 (5 bases). The CDR3 has 14 residues. V lost 6 bases and J 2 bases, leaving 13 bases between the germline ends. Germline loops: CDR1 MNHEY, CDR2 SMNVEV (reference sequence). The CDR3 nucleotides read TGTGCCAGCAGCATTGCCGCAGGGAACTATGGCTACACCTTC. Residues: CASSIAAGNYGYTF.

This chain connects TRBV28 to TRBJ1-1; perhaps TRBD1 as D (5 bases). This CDR3 is built from 14 residues. From germline, CDR1 is MDHEN and CDR2 SYDVKM. With 8 bases removed from V and 11 bases from J, the gap between germline ends came to 24 bases. CDR3 protein: CASSVSRGHEFAFF. Here the CDR3 DNA reads TGTGCCAGCTCTGTGTCTAGGGGCCACGAGTTTGCTTTCTTT.